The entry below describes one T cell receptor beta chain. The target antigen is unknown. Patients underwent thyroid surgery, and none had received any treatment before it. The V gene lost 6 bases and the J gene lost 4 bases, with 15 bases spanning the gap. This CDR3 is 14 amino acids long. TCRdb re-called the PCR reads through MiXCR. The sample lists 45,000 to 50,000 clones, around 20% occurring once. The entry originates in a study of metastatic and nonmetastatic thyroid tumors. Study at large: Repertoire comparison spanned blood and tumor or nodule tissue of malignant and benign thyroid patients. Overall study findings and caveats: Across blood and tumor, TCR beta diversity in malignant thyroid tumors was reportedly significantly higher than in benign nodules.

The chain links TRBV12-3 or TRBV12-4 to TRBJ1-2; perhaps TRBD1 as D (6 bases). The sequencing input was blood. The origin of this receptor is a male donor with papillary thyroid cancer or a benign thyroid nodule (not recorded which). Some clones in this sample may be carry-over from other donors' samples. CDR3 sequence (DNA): TGTGCCAGCAGCCCCGGGGGCCTGGGCTATGGCTACACCTTC. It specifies CASSPGGLGYGYTF.